This TCR beta chain was sequenced during a study of CD8+ T cells in alopecia areata. Regarding the study as a whole: Patients displayed less clarity in TCR sharing than mice, a finding possibly related to HLA.

A word on this clone: Its antigen is still unknown.

V shed 5 bases, J shed 6 bases, and the junction held 6 bases outside the gene matches. Germline CDR1 reads SGHAT; CDR2 reads FQDESV (reference sequence). The CDR3 runs 14 residues. The sequencing template was cDNA reverse transcribed from extracted RNA. The method was immunoSEQ multiplex PCR; TCRdb's version includes in-frame clones alone and lacks a portion of them. The table records over 200,000 clones, around 62% of them present only once. This receptor was identified in a human donor with alopecia areata. This chain uses TRBV11-1 with TRBJ1-1; 10 bases line up with TRBD1. The sample in question was CD4+ T cells sorted from blood, obtained at week 0. The CDR3 loop reads CASSPDRGLSEAFF. DNA for the CDR3: TGTGCCAGCAGCCCAGACAGGGGGCTTTCTGAAGCTTTCTTT.